Below, 17 T cell receptor beta chains from the same sample are listed, as sequenced in a study of cytomegalovirus exposure and HLA in healthy donors. Vbeta (60) and Jbeta (13) primers were used in the PCR. The repertoire was sequenced with immunoSEQ multiplex PCR; TCRdb's copy has only in-frame clones and lacks some. The sample includes 99,000 or so clones, 13% to 15% of them seen just once. The sequenced sample was PBMCs. The receptors stem from a female donor in good health and CMV-seronegative.

The chain employs TRBV27 and TRBJ2-7, with 8 positions matching TRBD2. Germline-derived CDR1 and CDR2 are MNHEY and SMNVEV (reference sequence). The CDR3 is 14 amino acids. V was clipped by 5 bases and J by 2 bases; unmatched bases: 5. The CDR3 bases are TGTGCCAGCAGTCTAGCGGGTTTTCCCTACGAGCAGTACTTC. As protein: CASSLAGFPYEQYF.

This clone was seen a few times. This CDR3 is also generated by other DNA sequences in the sample. The CDR3 reads CASSDTGGNGYTF. In DNA form, the CDR3 reads TGTGCCAGCAGCGACACAGGGGGAAATGGCTACACCTTC. V gene TRBV5-6 combines with J gene TRBJ1-2; 8 bases are a match to TRBD1. The trim removed 4 bases at V and 6 bases at J, leaving 5 bases unmatched. The CDR3 length is 13 residues. Per germline, CDR1 SGHDT and CDR2 YYEEEE. The variable domain in full, with the rest retrieved from reference TRBV5-6 and TRBJ1-2, is DAGVTQSPTHLIKTRGQQVTLRCSPKSGHDTVSWYQQALGQGPQFIFQYYEEEERQRGNFPDRFSGHQFPNYSSELNVNALLLGDSALYLCASSDTGGNGYTFGSGTRLTVV.

The chain joins TRBV19 to TRBJ1-6, with a weak D call TRBD1 (5 bases). CDR3 length equals 16 residues. Germline V lookup: CDR1 LNHDA, CDR2 SQIVND (reference sequence). V lost 8 bases, J lost 7 bases, and 21 bases lay in between. CDR3 sequence: CASGRGVAGRNSPLHF. In DNA, the CDR3 is TGTGCCAGTGGGAGAGGAGTGGCAGGGAGGAATTCACCCCTCCACTTT.

This clone was recorded a few times. The genes are TRBV5-4 and TRBJ2-1; 7 positions agree with TRBD2. Germline CDR1 is SGHNT and CDR2 is YYREEE (reference sequence). J lost 1 base, V lost 4 bases, and 5 bases had no gene match. The CDR3 covers 15 residues. In nucleotides, the CDR3 is TGTGCCAGCAGCAAGGACGGGGGGTCCTACAATGAGCAGTTCTTC. Amino acids: CASSKDGGSYNEQFF. Variable domain in full (rest from reference TRBV5-4 and TRBJ2-1): ETGVTQSPTHLIKTRGQQVTLRCSSQSGHNTVSWYQQALGQGPQFIFQYYREEENGRGNFPPRFSGLQFPNYSSELNVNALELDDSALYLCASSKDGGSYNEQFFGPGTRLTVL.

The chain employs TRBV29-1 and TRBJ1-2; 8 positions agree with TRBD1. J gave up 8 bases and V 7 bases, and 6 bases lay outside the gene matches. Germline assignment: CDR1 SQVTM and CDR2 ANQGSEA. The CDR3 consists of 11 residues. The chain's CDR3 is CSAGTGRGYTF. CDR3 nucleotide sequence: TGCAGCGCAGGGACAGGCAGAGGCTACACCTTC.

This chain uses TRBV7-8 with TRBJ2-5; D uncertain. The CDR3 covers 15 residues. The germline gives CDR1 SGHVS, CDR2 FQNEAQ. The V and J ends lost 1 base and 4 bases respectively, with 13 bases between them. CDR3: CASSLVVVPRETQYF. For the CDR3, the DNA is TGTGCCAGCAGCTTAGTAGTGGTCCCTAGAGAGACCCAGTACTTC.

The chain is built from TRBV19 and TRBJ1-5; D is perhaps TRBD1 (6 bases). Germline values: CDR1 LNHDA, CDR2 SQIVND (reference sequence). This CDR3 comprises 13 residues. V dropped 5 bases and J dropped 7 bases, with 12 bases sitting between them. The CDR3 reads CASSLYRDQPQHF. The CDR3 region has the DNA TGTGCCAGTAGTTTGTACAGGGACCAGCCCCAGCATTTT.

The sample holds a few counts of this clone. The chain carries TRBV4-1 and TRBJ1-1; 11 nucleotides match TRBD1. The CDR3 spans 14 residues. The V and J ends lost 3 bases and 10 bases, in that order; junction bases with no gene match: 7. CDR1 is MGHRA, CDR2 YSYEKL, per germline. In DNA, the CDR3 is TGCGCCAGCAGCCAGCTTGGACAGGGGGCCACAGCTTTCTTT. As protein: CASSQLGQGATAFF.

This clone was picked up a small number of times. The chain is built from TRBV30 and TRBJ2-3; D may be TRBD2 (5 bases). This CDR3 contains 15 residues. The ends were cut back, 8 bases at V and 0 bases at J, with 18 bases in the middle. Germline CDR1 GTSNPN, CDR2 SVGIG (reference sequence). CDR3 amino acids: CAGGIWGTSTDTQYF. The CDR3 nucleotides read TGTGCCGGAGGAATCTGGGGAACTAGCACAGATACGCAGTATTTT.

This clone was seen more than once but under ten times. The gene calls are TRBV6-6 and TRBJ2-3, with 8 bases lining up with TRBD2. The CDR3 totals 14 residues. Per germline, CDR1 MNHNY and CDR2 SVGAGI (reference sequence). V shed 3 bases and J 2 bases; nucleotides not matched to a gene: 1. The DNA of the CDR3 is TGTGCCAGCAGTTATAGCGGGATCACAGATACGCAGTATTTT. It encodes CASSYSGITDTQYF.

The CDR3: CASSIKGGPNYGYTF. DNA of the CDR3: TGTGCCAGTAGTATTAAGGGGGGGCCTAACTATGGCTACACCTTC. The chain recombines TRBV19 with TRBJ1-2; possibly TRBD1 for D (6 bases). Trimming left V 3 bases short and J 0 bases short, with 11 bases between. The V gene's germline CDR1 is LNHDA and CDR2 SQIVND (reference sequence). The CDR3 spans 15 residues.

This clone was counted between two and nine times. J is TRBJ1-5 and V is TRBV6-5; TRBD1 is a possible D gene (5 bases). Germline CDR1 is MNHEY and CDR2 is SVGAGI. CDR3 length: 15 amino acids. Trimming pared 5 bases from V and 0 bases from J, leaving 11 bases between. CDR3 nucleotide sequence: TGTGCCAGCAGTCCGAGTGGGGCTAGCAATCAGCCCCAGCATTTT. Its translation: CASSPSGASNQPQHF.

The chain uses TRBV10-2 and TRBJ2-7; a weak D match, TRBD1 (6 bases). The germline V gene encodes CDR1 WSHSY and CDR2 SAAADI. The CDR3 consists of 14 residues. Trimming cost V 2 bases and J 3 bases, with 11 bases left between them. The CDR3 sequence: CASSERGTIYEQYF. In DNA form, the CDR3 reads TGCGCCAGCAGTGAGAGGGGGACAATCTACGAGCAGTACTTC.

This clone has only a few counts. The rearrangement joins TRBV29-1 to TRBJ1-1; D unresolved. V shed 6 bases and J shed 8 bases, with 10 bases lying between them. The CDR3 is made up of 10 amino acids. CDR1 SQVTM and CDR2 ANQGSEA come from the germline V gene. In DNA form, the CDR3 reads TGCAGCGTCCGGGATCTCGAAGCTTTCTTT. Its protein product is CSVRDLEAFF. The complete variable domain, with remaining parts taken from reference TRBV29-1 and TRBJ1-1, reads SAVISQKPSRDICQRGTSLTIQCQVDSQVTMMFWYRQQPGQSLTLIATANQGSEATYESGFVIDKFPISRPNLTFSTLTVSNMSPEDSSIYLCSVRDLEAFFGQGTRLTVV.

The V call is TRBV5-6, the J call TRBJ1-1; D remains unclear. The V gene's germline CDR1 is SGHDT and CDR2 YYEEEE. V lost 0 bases and J 11 bases, leaving 14 bases between the germline ends. This CDR3 region has 13 residues. The CDR3 DNA is TGTGCCAGCAGCTTGGTGGGTCCGAGCGAGGCTTTCTTT. This gives the protein CASSLVGPSEAFF.

This rearrangement joins TRBV5-6 to TRBJ2-2, with 11 bases that match TRBD2. Germline CDR1 is SGHDT and CDR2 is YYEEEE. Trimming at V came to 0 bases and at J to 6 bases, leaving 4 bases not matched to a gene. This CDR3 is built from 16 residues. Here the CDR3 reads CASSLGLAGGPGELFF. Here the CDR3 DNA reads TGTGCCAGCAGCTTGGGCCTAGCGGGGGGCCCCGGGGAGCTGTTTTTT.

V and J are TRBV4-3 and TRBJ2-6, with 7 nucleotides matching TRBD1. The germline gives CDR1 LGHNA, CDR2 YSLEER. The CDR3 extends over 16 amino acids. Trimming at V came to 5 bases and at J to 0 bases, leaving 4 bases not matched to a gene. DNA of the CDR3: TGCGCCAGCAGCGGCCACAGGGGCTCTGGGGCCAACGTCCTGACTTTC. This encodes CASSGHRGSGANVLTF.